This T cell receptor (beta chain) derives from a study of blood T cell repertoires in COVID-19 (dated by TCRdb to the early 2020s). About the study as a whole: Samples from collaborators originated in the United States, Italy and Spain and spanned both the acute and convalescent phases of COVID-19. The material from the prospective study consisted of cDNA or gDNA derived from T cells, B-cell-depleted T cells, or PBMCs. A freely available public database, intended as a resource for researchers studying the immune response to SARS-CoV-2, is where the repertoires were released. Samples were obtained from the ongoing ImmuneRACE study (first 160 participants) and from 1,254 subjects provided by 6 global collaborators. Where HLA class I and class II types were available, the types were taken from metadata supplied by the sample provider, not from assay-based typing. Nearly every sample came with metadata listing a de-identified subject ID, COVID-19 status, age in years and sex. The dataset comprised deeply sampled blood TCRbeta repertoires from subjects exposed to, actively infected with, or recovered from COVID-19.

The immunoSEQ Assay, a bias-controlled multiplex PCR, was used to amplify TCRbeta CDR3 regions from genomic DNA. The study's processing was this. Within the assay, amplification of reference gene primers was used to estimate how many nucleated cells each sample contained. To quantify the absolute abundance of each unique TCRbeta CDR3 rearrangement, sequence reads were collapsed and filtered. For each sample, productive Simpson clonality was calculated by taking the square root of Simpson's diversity index across productive rearrangements. This is the immuneACCESS table as TCRdb keeps it, with only in-frame sequences that have V and J called. A part of the clones is gone; compared with another copy, unresolved V genes explain less than half, and the rest is unexplained. V and J calls and clone size are those listed in that table; D and trimming were worked out from the DNA. The sample table lists a few hundred thousand clones, 89% of them with a count of one. The top ten clonotypes cover approximately 2% of the sample.

As concerns this clone: Which antigen it targets is not known. Base quality data are lacking; no much larger clone is found one base away.

V and J are truncated by 2 bases and 5 bases respectively, leaving an intervening sequence of 2 bases. The CDR3, cysteine through phenylalanine, is 11 amino acids long. Only CDR3 DNA is held: 33 bases, read in frame from base 1. The germline V gene supplies CDR1 SGHRS and CDR2 YFSETQ. The research as a whole found: How much clinical and demographic metadata was included differed by source and by participant, and the metadata was provided uncurated.

In Seattle, one collaborating source enrolled patients while the infection was active and tracked those patients longitudinally over the course of disease. Whole blood was collected in K2EDTA tubes by collaborating institutions according to the institutions' own protocols. For TCRbeta analysis, collaborator samples were shipped as frozen whole blood, as isolated PBMCs, or as DNA extracted from either sample type. Sequencing was carried out using peripheral blood. In this chain, TRBV5-1 is recombined with TRBJ2-4, with no reliable assignment of the D segment. The source of this sequence is a woman in her twenties or thirties with COVID-19, enrolled during active disease. The nucleotide sequence is TGCGCCAGCAGCTTCGAAAACATTCAGTACTTC. Translated, it reads CASSFENIQYF.